A single T cell receptor (beta chain) is shown here with its context. In the source study's methods: By means of reference gene primer amplification, nucleated cell counts were estimated. Only in-frame clones appear in the TCRdb table, and some are missing; sequencing was by immunoSEQ multiplex PCR. The V and J calls and clone size come from that table; D and trimming were worked out from the DNA. Of fewer than 250,000 clones detected, 88% appear once; the ten largest clones hold 1.5% to 2%. The data stem from a study of blood T cell repertoires in COVID-19. Study-wide context: The United States, Italy and Spain were the sources of the acute and convalescent COVID-19 samples. Sample material is recorded as cDNA or gDNA derived from T cells, B-cell-depleted T cells, or PBMCs.

The clonotype was recovered from a man in his 70s with acute or convalescent COVID-19. Input material: peripheral blood.

The CDR3 bases are TGTGCCAGCAGCCAAGAGGGCCGAGGGAGGTTCTACTCGGAGACCCAGTACTTC. Translated: CASSQEGRGRFYSETQYF. The J gene is TRBJ2-5, the V gene TRBV3-1 (or the pseudogene TRBV3-2); tentatively, D is TRBD2 (6 bases). V gave up 0 bases and J gave up 5 bases, with 22 bases separating them. CDR3 length: 18 amino acids. Germline V gene data show CDR1 as LGHDT and CDR2 as YNNKEL (reference sequence).